The clone carrying this TCR beta chain has more than one count but fewer than ten. What it recognizes is unknown. This record belongs to a study of T-cell memory formation after mild COVID-19. Study overall: Each donor largely had its own TCR clusters. General study points: The study found contracting CD4+ clones mainly in CM and EM and contracting CD8+ clones in EMRA. Contracting clones, day 15 to 85, had balanced CD4/CD8, and later expanders favored CD4+.

A single record per CDR3 protein comes from TCRdb applying MiXCR to the 5' RACE reads. The top ten hold roughly a quarter of the sample, which has some 130,000 distinct CDR3 sequences, roughly 24% seen once. Germline lookup yields CDR1 SGHRS and CDR2 YFSETQ. Trimming took 4 bases from V and 4 from J; bases not matched to a gene: 14. This CDR3 is 17 amino acids long. Sequenced input: PBMCs or a T cell subset sorted from them (not recorded which). This sequence joins TRBV5-1 and TRBJ2-3; 8 nucleotides line up with TRBD2. The sequence was collected from an adult woman who had mild COVID-19 (a few samples of this study predate the infection). Cell type and time point are not known. The CDR3 sequence is CASSQAEAGEYADTQYF. The CDR3 bases are TGCGCCAGCAGCCAAGCGGAAGCGGGGGAATACGCAGATACGCAGTATTTT.